The sequence of this T cell receptor beta chain was determined in a study of blood T cell repertoires in COVID-19. In the study overall: Acute-phase and convalescent COVID-19 samples originated in the United States, Italy and Spain. PBMCs, B-cell-depleted T cells, or T cells were the source of the cDNA or gDNA that made up the material.

Germline V gives CDR1 MDHEN, CDR2 SYDVKM. Between the trimmed V and J ends, which lost 3 bases and 7 bases, there was a span of 13 bases. There are 15 residues in the CDR3. Study processing details: Cell counts per sample came from amplifying reference gene primers. The data were produced by immunoSEQ multiplex PCR, yet TCRdb's version contains in-frame clones alone and is incomplete. The DNA was the basis for D and trimming; V, J and clone size are from that table. Of approximately 76,000 clones listed, roughly 85% are singletons. This clonotype originated in a woman of 80 years or more with active or convalescent COVID-19. J is TRBJ1-6 and V is TRBV28, with D possibly matching TRBD1 (5 bases). The sequenced material came from peripheral blood. CDR3 sequence reads: CASSLIQGKNSPLHF. The CDR3 nucleotides are TGTGCCAGCAGTTTGATCCAGGGTAAAAATTCACCCCTCCACTTT.